This T cell receptor (beta chain) comes out of a study of OX40 agonist ivuxolimab in advanced cancers. Sequencing used immunoSEQ multiplex PCR; TCRdb keeps in-frame clones, though not all of them. The sample records over 50,000 clones, 92% being singletons. Between the trimmed V and J ends, which lost 2 bases and 4 bases, there was a span of 14 bases. This CDR3 contains 15 residues. Germline loops: CDR1 SGHDN, CDR2 FVKESK. Points from the study as a whole: Not determined was the antigen specificity of the expanded peripheral T cells.

This clone is a singleton in its sample. The antigen is undetermined. Sequenced here: CD4+ or CD8+ T cells sorted from blood, sampled in a trial of the OX40 agonist ivuxolimab. The receptor was derived from an adult with an advanced solid tumor such as melanoma, head and neck, liver or kidney cancer. V is TRBV14 and J is TRBJ1-2; the D gene is possibly TRBD1 (6 bases). Here the CDR3 DNA reads TGTGCCAGCAGCCAATGGCGGGGGCTCGGCTATGGCTACACCTTC. Its translation: CASSQWRGLGYGYTF.